The source of this T cell receptor (beta chain) is a study of response to subunit inactivated influenza vaccine. Study-wide findings and caveats: T cells newly recruited by each seasonal influenza vaccination are few, the authors suggested.

Concerning this clonotype itself: What it binds is not known.

CDR3 length: 14 amino acids. CDR1 and CDR2 (germline): KGHSH, LQKENI. The V end was cut by 3 bases, the J end by 3 bases, with 9 bases between. TCRdb processed the RT-PCR reads anew with MiXCR; each CDR3 protein has one entry. The sample lists about 520,000 distinct CDR3 sequences, approximately 11% occurring once. Source: PBMCs from blood, taken more than 35 days after vaccination. The TCR comes from a middle-aged man who received an inactivated influenza vaccine. The V call is TRBV18, the J call TRBJ1-3, with a tentative D call TRBD1 (5 bases). The CDR3 loop reads CASSPRDGGNTIYF. The CDR3 nucleotides are TGTGCCAGCTCACCCCGGGACGGTGGAAACACCATATATTTT.